These 15 T cell receptor beta chains were sequenced from one sample in a study of blood T cell repertoires in COVID-19. Data came from immunoSEQ multiplex PCR; TCRdb stores just in-frame clones and leaves some out. The table has 88,000 or so clones, 81% seen once. Sequenced sample: peripheral blood. The source is a man in his sixties with acute or convalescent COVID-19.

The chain employs TRBV7-9 and TRBJ2-5, with 7 bases matching TRBD2. Germline V gene data show CDR1 as SEHNR and CDR2 as FQNEAQ (reference sequence). This CDR3 spans 15 amino acids. The trim removed 0 bases at V and 2 bases at J, leaving 3 bases unmatched. CDR3 coding DNA: TGTGCCAGCAGCTTAGCGCGGGGGATGCAAGAGACCCAGTACTTC. Its translation is CASSLARGMQETQYF.

This clone has only a few counts. J is TRBJ1-1 and V is TRBV28; D is undetermined. The CDR3 consists of 14 residues. Trimming shortened V by 3 bases and J by 4 bases, and 12 bases separated the two germline ends. Germline V gene sequence: CDR1 MDHEN, CDR2 SYDVKM. CDR3: CASSLAGTGTEAFF. The CDR3 DNA is TGTGCCAGCAGTTTGGCCGGTACGGGCACTGAAGCTTTCTTT.

This clone was picked up a small number of times. The chain combines TRBV3-1 (or the pseudogene TRBV3-2) with TRBJ1-4; D is unresolved. The CDR3 runs to 16 residues. The V gene's germline CDR1 is LGHDT and CDR2 YNNKEL (reference sequence). V was shortened by 4 bases and J by 1 base, with 13 bases between the two germline ends. The DNA for the CDR3 is TGTGCCAGCAGCCCTAGGCTCGCGGGAACTAATGAAAAACTGTTTTTT. Translated: CASSPRLAGTNEKLFF.

The chain employs TRBV3-1 (or the pseudogene TRBV3-2) and TRBJ2-1, with 11 bases fitting TRBD2. After removal of 3 bases from V and 3 bases from J, the junction contained 4 bases not matched to a gene. Per germline, CDR1 LGHDT and CDR2 YNNKEL (reference sequence). This CDR3 has 16 residues. CDR3 in amino acids: CASSQIAGGYYNEQFF. CDR3 bases: TGTGCCAGCAGCCAGATAGCGGGAGGGTACTACAATGAGCAGTTCTTC.

This clone is a singleton in its sample. V usage is TRBV3-1 (or the pseudogene TRBV3-2) and J usage is TRBJ2-1; D is uncertain. The germline CDR1 and CDR2 sequences are LGHDT and YNNKEL (reference sequence). Trimming took 3 bases from V and 11 from J, leaving 14 bases between them. This CDR3 is built from 13 residues. Here the CDR3 DNA reads TGTGCCAGCAGCCATAGTGTTACCCACCAGCAGTTCTTC. Translation gives CASSHSVTHQQFF.

This chain uses TRBV12-3 or TRBV12-4 with TRBJ2-7, with 7 bases matching TRBD1. After removal of 6 bases from V and 2 bases from J, the junction contained 4 bases not matched to a gene. The CDR3 length is 13 residues. The CDR3 bases are TGTGCCAGCAGACGACAGGGAACCTACGAGCAGTACTTC. Encoded protein: CASRRQGTYEQYF.

The V call is TRBV9, the J call TRBJ2-2; D is unclear. CDR1 and CDR2 (germline): SGDLS, YYNGEE. Trimming left V 4 bases short and J 6 bases short, with 13 bases between. This CDR3 has 14 residues. The CDR3 DNA is TGTGCCAGCAGCCCGCTAATGGTGGCCGGGGAGCTGTTTTTT. It specifies CASSPLMVAGELFF.

The V gene is TRBV2, the J gene TRBJ2-7, with D maybe TRBD1 (5 bases). In germline, CDR1 is SNHLY, CDR2 FYNNEI. The CDR3 runs 14 residues. The V end lost 6 bases, the J end lost 2 bases, and 14 bases lay between the germline ends. The CDR3 here is CASRGRVSAYEQYF. Written as DNA, the CDR3 is TGTGCCAGCAGGGGCAGGGTTTCGGCCTACGAGCAGTACTTC.

This clone occurred a few times. The genes are TRBV9 and TRBJ1-5, with D perhaps TRBD1 (5 bases). CDR3 length: 15 amino acids. CDR1 is SGDLS, CDR2 YYNGEE, per germline. V was pared by 4 bases and J by 2 bases, with 13 bases between. CDR3 sequence: CASSTNAGGNQPQHF. In nucleotides, the CDR3 is TGTGCCAGCAGCACCAATGCGGGGGGCAATCAGCCCCAGCATTTT.

The chain recombines TRBV28 with TRBJ2-1; 13 bases line up with TRBD2. J lost 4 bases, V lost 5 bases, and 2 bases had no gene match. The V gene's germline CDR1 is MDHEN and CDR2 SYDVKM. The CDR3 runs 15 residues. The CDR3, as DNA: TGTGCCAGCAGTCAGACTAGCGGGAGGTACAATGAGCAGTTCTTC. Translated: CASSQTSGRYNEQFF.

The genes are TRBV30 and TRBJ2-7; D is perhaps TRBD2 (6 bases). The CDR3 totals 13 residues. CDR1 GTSNPN and CDR2 SVGIG come from the germline V gene (reference sequence). The germline V and J ends were trimmed by 5 bases and 6 bases, with 17 bases remaining between them. The CDR3 loop is CAWGRGIQGEQYF. The CDR3 DNA is TGTGCCTGGGGCCGGGGGATACAAGGCGAGCAGTACTTC.

This clone was seen only a few times. V gene TRBV2 combines with J gene TRBJ1-5; 8 bases fit TRBD1. This CDR3 has 14 residues. The trim removed 5 bases at V and 7 bases at J, leaving 7 bases unmatched. The germline gives CDR1 SNHLY, CDR2 FYNNEI. In nucleotides, the CDR3 is TGTGCCAGCAGTAGAACAGGGGGAGGCCAGCCCCAGCATTTT. Translating gives CASSRTGGGQPQHF.

The V call is TRBV19, the J call TRBJ1-3, with D unresolved. Germline V gives CDR1 LNHDA, CDR2 SQIVND (reference sequence). This CDR3 has 12 residues. Trimming removed 4 bases from V and 4 bases from J, with 5 bases in between. This CDR3 reads CASSTYGNTIYF. For the CDR3, the DNA is TGTGCCAGTAGTACCTACGGAAACACCATATATTTT.

The genes are TRBV5-4 and TRBJ1-1; the D is unclear. The CDR3 contains 15 residues. Trimming removed 7 bases at V and 1 base at J, with 17 bases between. Germline V CDR1 and CDR2: SGHNT, YYREEE (reference sequence). The CDR3 coding sequence is TGTGCCAGCGCCCGTCCGTCAGTCGAGAACACTGAAGCTTTCTTT. Protein product: CASARPSVENTEAFF.

This clone has more than one count but fewer than ten. The genes are TRBV11-3 and TRBJ1-3, with TRBD1 identical over 7 bases. CDR3 length: 16 amino acids. Germline trimming cut 5 bases from V and 4 bases from J; bases unmatched to any gene: 11. The germline V gene has CDR1 SGHNT and CDR2 YENEEA. Here the CDR3 DNA reads TGTGCCAGCAGCAGTCGACAGGGAGGATGGGGAAACACCATATATTTT. It encodes CASSSRQGGWGNTIYF.